This is a list of T cell receptor beta chains from one sample in a study of blood T cell repertoires in COVID-19. The data were produced by immunoSEQ multiplex PCR, yet TCRdb's version contains in-frame clones alone and is incomplete. Found here are about 230,000 clones, under 90% of them singletons; the top ten hold 3.5% to 4.5%. The sequenced sample consisted of PBMCs or T cells enriched from blood (not recorded which). These receptors were taken from a woman in her twenties or thirties with acute COVID-19. CDR3s leave out the opening cysteine and the closing phenylalanine or tryptophan. Each record gives: CDR3 length, V gene, J gene, CDR3 protein.

len: 13; v_gene: TRBV7-2; j_gene: TRBJ1-1; CDR3aa: ASSLWGQGAAEAF
len: 12; v_gene: TRBV27; j_gene: TRBJ1-3; CDR3aa: ASRTGVAGNTIY
len: 11; v_gene: TRBV6-1; j_gene: TRBJ1-1; CDR3aa: ASSERPTEGAF
len: 11; v_gene: TRBV20-1; j_gene: TRBJ1-2; CDR3aa: SASIRGTAGYT
len: 14; v_gene: TRBV4-1; j_gene: TRBJ1-1; CDR3aa: ASSLRGQGPNTEAF
len: 16; v_gene: TRBV10-3; j_gene: TRBJ2-7; CDR3aa: AISMGTSGGARSYEQY
len: 13; v_gene: TRBV4-2; j_gene: TRBJ2-3; CDR3aa: ASSPKSAGPDTQY
len: 11; v_gene: TRBV27; j_gene: TRBJ1-2; CDR3aa: ASSLWAGDGYT
len: 15; v_gene: TRBV19; j_gene: TRBJ1-5; CDR3aa: ASSIAPKDMSNQPQH
len: 12; v_gene: TRBV6-5; j_gene: TRBJ2-7; CDR3aa: ASSYSPGTYEQY
len: 14; v_gene: TRBV27; j_gene: TRBJ2-2; CDR3aa: ASSPGTSGGSGELF
len: 13; v_gene: TRBV7-8; j_gene: TRBJ2-5; CDR3aa: ASSPFKDTQETQY
len: 14; v_gene: TRBV3-1/TRBV3-2; j_gene: TRBJ2-5; CDR3aa: ASSQVGRGGGETQY
len: 11; v_gene: TRBV6-5; j_gene: TRBJ1-1; CDR3aa: ASRVDRDTEAF
len: 16; v_gene: TRBV6-2/TRBV6-3; j_gene: TRBJ1-1; CDR3aa: ASSYSGQDLEPFTEAF
len: 13; v_gene: TRBV11-2; j_gene: TRBJ2-7; CDR3aa: ASSFLGTGGYEQY
len: 17; v_gene: TRBV19; j_gene: TRBJ1-5; CDR3aa: ASSIRDRESSRSNQPQH
len: 14; v_gene: TRBV7-6; j_gene: TRBJ2-1; CDR3aa: ASSPQTSGGAREQF
len: 10; v_gene: TRBV29-1; j_gene: TRBJ2-3; CDR3aa: SVVSGTDTQY
len: 14; v_gene: TRBV21-1; j_gene: TRBJ2-1; CDR3aa: ASSPRDSFSYNEQF
len: 15; v_gene: TRBV3-1/TRBV3-2; j_gene: TRBJ2-3; CDR3aa: ASSQDRAASSTDTQY
len: 12; v_gene: TRBV6-6; j_gene: TRBJ1-2; CDR3aa: ASRDSGSNYGYT
len: 12; v_gene: TRBV2; j_gene: TRBJ2-2; CDR3aa: ASNQGLGTGELF
len: 14; v_gene: TRBV14; j_gene: TRBJ1-1; CDR3aa: ASSQGQGALTGEAF
len: 15; v_gene: TRBV19; j_gene: TRBJ1-6; CDR3aa: ASSKSTVLSYNSPLH
len: 13; v_gene: TRBV19; j_gene: TRBJ1-3; CDR3aa: ASSIPGFSGNTIY
len: 11; v_gene: TRBV2; j_gene: TRBJ1-6; CDR3aa: ASEDRDLSPLH
len: 13; v_gene: TRBV6-2/TRBV6-3; j_gene: TRBJ2-2; CDR3aa: ASSQTGYSTGELF
len: 14; v_gene: TRBV15; j_gene: TRBJ1-5; CDR3aa: ATTSGDSLIKQPQH
len: 11; v_gene: TRBV19; j_gene: TRBJ1-5; CDR3aa: ASSTYPNQPQH
len: 15; v_gene: TRBV6-2/TRBV6-3; j_gene: TRBJ1-5; CDR3aa: ASSALGDRDSNQPQH
len: 12; v_gene: TRBV5-6; j_gene: TRBJ1-2; CDR3aa: ASSLVDSNYGYT
len: 14; v_gene: TRBV7-9; j_gene: TRBJ2-1; CDR3aa: ASSTGLAGGLSEQF
len: 13; v_gene: TRBV5-1; j_gene: TRBJ2-7; CDR3aa: ASSPQQGAAYEQY
len: 14; v_gene: TRBV6-2/TRBV6-3; j_gene: TRBJ1-1; CDR3aa: ASSFRTGEVNTEAF
len: 14; v_gene: TRBV27; j_gene: TRBJ2-3; CDR3aa: ASSPFLAGATDTQY
len: 13; v_gene: TRBV4-1; j_gene: TRBJ2-7; CDR3aa: ASSQDILAGDEQY